This T cell receptor beta chain was retrieved from a study of monozygotic twins with inflammatory bowel disease. Findings of the study overall: Twins with IBD had fewer clonotypes in common with others than healthy twins, particularly during disease activity. No detectable difference in repertoire similarity separated concordant from discordant twins, possibly as a result of limited power.

For this clonotype: Its target is not known.

UMIs that had a 6-nucleotide sample barcode were put in using template switching. TCRalpha and TCRbeta cDNA underwent two nested PCRs of roughly 17 and 9 cycles. TCRdb re-called the 5' RACE reads and gives one entry per CDR3 protein, without DNA. This sample contains more than 350,000 distinct CDR3 sequences. The CDR3 contains 19 residues. The V gene's germline CDR1 is ENHRY and CDR2 SYGVKD. The sample consisted of blood. V is TRBV10-3 and J is TRBJ2-2; TCRdb calls TRBD1, which cannot be checked without DNA. The source of this sequence is a human donor with ulcerative colitis or Crohn's disease, or a healthy co-twin of an affected twin (not recorded which). CDR3 sequence reads: CAISDSWGTGDSKGGELFF.